The present T cell receptor beta chain was sequenced within a study of cytomegalovirus exposure and HLA in healthy donors. Study summary: A previous analysis identified 95 million to 140 million unique TCR beta sequences derived from roughly 180 million T cells.

The CDR3 contains 15 residues. The germline CDR1 and CDR2 sequences are MNHEY and SMNVEV (reference sequence). Trimming cost V 6 bases and J 6 bases; bases outside gene matches: 11. Of note for this clone: Its antigen is still unknown.

PCR primers comprised 60 Vbeta and 13 Jbeta primers. Generated by immunoSEQ multiplex PCR, the TCRdb table keeps only in-frame clones and is missing some. Here the sample spans about 160,000 clones, about 77% being singletons. Study results and limitations: The productive fraction for most TCR beta V segments was about 90% or about 30% in an earlier analysis.

The chain has TRBV27 and TRBJ2-1; TRBD2 aligns across 7 bases. The TCR comes from a woman in her 50s in good health and CMV-seronegative. Material for sequencing was PBMCs. CDR3 sequence reads: CASSQWREPLNEQFF. The CDR3, as DNA: TGTGCCAGCAGCCAGTGGCGGGAGCCCCTCAATGAGCAGTTCTTC.